This TCR beta chain was captured in a study of shared clonotypes between healthy human individuals. Here immunoSEQ multiplex PCR was the method, and the copy in TCRdb shows in-frame clones only, minus some. The table shows 2 million to 2.5 million clones, with approximately 93% occurring only once. J gave up 1 base and V 6 bases, and 10 bases lay outside the gene matches. The CDR3 covers 16 residues. From germline, CDR1 is MNHEY and CDR2 SMNVEV (reference sequence). The sequence derives from a man aged 18-30 years in good health. Some clones in this sample may be carry-over from other donors' samples. The rearrangement links TRBV27 to TRBJ1-1; 8 nucleotides agree with TRBD1. Sample: naive CD4+ T cells from PBMCs. As for subset: CD45RA+ positively selected. This CDR3 reads CASRSYTGGGNTEAFF. CDR3 coding DNA: TGTGCCAGCAGGTCCTACACAGGGGGGGGGAACACTGAAGCTTTCTTT.